Shown below are 17 T cell receptor beta chains from a single sample sequenced in a study of T-cell reconstitution after alpha-beta-depleted transplantation in children. This sample's TCRbeta library carried unique molecular identifier barcodes. TCRdb independently ran MiXCR on the PCR reads; one entry per CDR3 protein. The profile covers about 260,000 distinct CDR3 sequences, with roughly 8.2% appearing a single time and roughly 5.8% taken by the ten largest. The starting material was PBMCs, mostly from graft donor cells, obtained 180 days after TCRalphabeta/CD19-depleted stem cell transplant. Source of these receptors: a male patient younger than 18 who had a stem cell transplant for acute lymphoblastic leukemia, so the T cells may come from the graft donor.

This clonotype was counted at least ten times. This chain links TRBV28 with TRBJ1-5; TRBD1 aligns across 8 bases. Germline loops: CDR1 MDHEN, CDR2 SYDVKM. This CDR3 has 16 amino acids. Trimming took 5 bases from V and 6 from J; bases not matched to a gene: 12. The CDR3 DNA follows: TGTGCCAGCAGTCATACACAGGGGGTTTTAGGTCAGCCCCAGCATTTT. It encodes CASSHTQGVLGQPQHF.

This clonotype was recorded at least ten times. The J gene is TRBJ1-3, the V gene TRBV7-9; D is uncertain. The germline gives CDR1 SEHNR, CDR2 FQNEAQ (reference sequence). V was clipped by 3 bases and J by 0 bases, with 6 bases between them. There are 14 residues in the CDR3. The CDR3 here is CASSFKASGNTIYF. DNA of the CDR3: TGTGCCAGCAGCTTCAAGGCCTCTGGAAACACCATATATTTT.

This clonotype has at least ten counts. The rearrangement uses TRBV12-3 or TRBV12-4 and TRBJ2-4; D unresolved. This CDR3 region has 16 residues. V was shortened by 3 bases and J by 2 bases, with 14 bases between the two germline ends. CDR3 nucleotide sequence: TGTGCCAGCAGTTTTCAAGGGTCCGTGACCAAAAACATTCAGTACTTC. It translates to CASSFQGSVTKNIQYF.

This clonotype showed up many times. The V gene is TRBV20-1, the J gene TRBJ2-3; D might be TRBD1 (6 bases). The CDR3 covers 10 residues. V lost 7 bases and J 4 bases, leaving 6 bases between the germline ends. The germline V gene has CDR1 DFQATT and CDR2 SNEGSKA (reference sequence). The CDR3 DNA sequence: TGCAGTGAGGGGGCAGATACGCAGTATTTT. This translates into CSEGADTQYF.

This clonotype was recorded many times. J is TRBJ1-1 and V is TRBV7-3; D call uncertain. Per germline, CDR1 SGHTA and CDR2 FQGTGA. The germline V and J ends were trimmed by 2 bases and 2 bases, with 6 bases remaining between them. The CDR3 extends over 13 amino acids. CDR3 region: CASSLVTNTEAFF. CDR3 nucleotide sequence: TGTGCCAGCAGCTTAGTGACAAACACTGAAGCTTTCTTT.

This clonotype was detected ten times or more. The chain recombines TRBV10-3 with TRBJ1-5; D is unclear. Germline CDR1 ENHRY, CDR2 SYGVKD. V was trimmed by 2 bases and J by 6 bases, leaving 5 bases between them. CDR3 length: 12 residues. The CDR3 nucleotides read TGTGCCATCAGTGAGGCAGCTCAGCCCCAGCATTTT. This translates into CAISEAAQPQHF.

Many counts were recorded for this clonotype. The chain is built from TRBV9 and TRBJ2-2, with a tentative D call TRBD1 (6 bases). Trimming removed 4 bases at V and 7 bases at J, with 11 bases between. The length of the CDR3 is 13 residues. Germline V gene sequence: CDR1 SGDLS, CDR2 YYNGEE. The CDR3 spells CASSIQGGGELFF. The CDR3 region has the DNA TGTGCCAGCAGCATACAGGGTGGCGGGGAGCTGTTTTTT.

There are many counts of this clonotype. This chain links TRBV29-1 with TRBJ1-2, with D perhaps TRBD1 (6 bases). The CDR3 has 13 residues. Trimming removed 3 bases from V and 6 bases from J, with 14 bases in between. Germline V gene sequence: CDR1 SQVTM, CDR2 ANQGSEA. The DNA of the CDR3 is TGCAGCGTTGAGGCAGGGGAACGACATGGCTACACCTTC. It codes for CSVEAGERHGYTF.

This clonotype was picked up many times. The chain recombines TRBV6-1 with TRBJ1-2, with 8 bases identical to TRBD1. Germline values: CDR1 MNHNS, CDR2 SASEGT. V was clipped by 4 bases and J by 4 bases; unmatched bases: 5. The CDR3 spans 14 residues. Here the CDR3 DNA reads TGTGCCAGCAGTGGTTCCAGGGGGCTCTATGGCTACACCTTC. It translates to CASSGSRGLYGYTF.

This clonotype was detected ten times or more. The genes are TRBV7-2 and TRBJ1-2; D might be TRBD1 (5 bases). CDR3 length: 14 amino acids. Trimming left V 3 bases short and J 5 bases short, with 13 bases between. CDR1 and CDR2 from the germline V gene are SGHTA and FQGNSA. The CDR3 spells CASSFRGRAYGYTF. As DNA, the CDR3 is TGTGCCAGCAGCTTCCGGGGGAGGGCTTATGGCTACACCTTC.

The CDR3 sequence: CATSRQGATNEQFF. CDR3 nucleotide sequence: TGTGCCACCAGCCGACAGGGGGCCACCAATGAGCAGTTCTTC. This chain joins TRBV24-1 and TRBJ2-1, with 10 bases that match TRBD1. The germline V gene encodes CDR1 KGHDR and CDR2 SFDVKD. The CDR3 extends over 14 amino acids. V trimming: 7 bases; J trimming: 6 bases; junction bases outside the gene matches: 5.

This clonotype was counted ten times or more. V gene TRBV20-1 combines with J gene TRBJ2-5, with D possibly called TRBD1 or TRBD2 (5 bases each). Trimming took 3 bases from V and 5 from J, leaving 10 bases between them. The CDR3 is 12 amino acids. Germline V gives CDR1 DFQATT, CDR2 SNEGSKA (reference sequence). In DNA, the CDR3 is TGCAGTGCTAGGGGGGATCGGGAGACCCAGTACTTC. This encodes CSARGDRETQYF.

This clonotype was found many times. The chain couples TRBV7-9 to TRBJ1-1; perhaps TRBD1 as D (5 bases). Between the trimmed V and J ends, which lost 5 bases and 5 bases, there was a span of 15 bases. This CDR3 spans 14 amino acids. Per the germline V gene, CDR1 is SEHNR and CDR2 is FQNEAQ (reference sequence). DNA for the CDR3: TGTGCCAGCAGCCTAGAGGGACGGACGACTGAAGCTTTCTTT. Its protein product is CASSLEGRTTEAFF.

This clonotype was counted ten times or more. V gene TRBV7-2 combines with J gene TRBJ2-7, with 7 bases lining up with TRBD2. CDR3 length: 14 residues. Trimming removed 3 bases from V and 4 bases from J; junction bases left unmatched: 6. CDR1 SGHTA and CDR2 FQGNSA come from the germline V gene. Here the CDR3 reads CASSFGRPGYEQYF. For the CDR3, the DNA is TGTGCCAGCAGCTTCGGGAGGCCAGGGTACGAGCAGTACTTC.

This clonotype was recorded at least ten times. The V and J genes are TRBV7-9 and TRBJ2-3; D is unresolved. Trimming removed 2 bases at V and 1 base at J, with 13 bases between. The length of the CDR3 is 16 residues. Germline values: CDR1 SEHNR, CDR2 FQNEAQ (reference sequence). The CDR3 DNA follows: TGTGCCAGCAGCTTACTACCCAGCTGGGGCACAGATACGCAGTATTTT. Amino acids: CASSLLPSWGTDTQYF.

This clonotype was recorded at least ten times. The chain joins TRBV10-3 to TRBJ2-7; D unresolved. The CDR3 totals 14 residues. Trimming took 2 bases from V and 1 from J, leaving 9 bases between them. The germline gives CDR1 ENHRY, CDR2 SYGVKD. The CDR3 DNA reads as TGTGCCATCAGTGAGAGAAAACAGTCCTACGAGCAGTACTTC. It translates to CAISERKQSYEQYF.

This clonotype was recorded many times. This rearrangement joins TRBV5-4 to TRBJ2-1; a possible D gene is TRBD1 (6 bases). V lost 3 bases, J lost 8 bases, and 15 bases lay in between. The CDR3 has 14 residues. Germline CDR1 SGHNT, CDR2 YYREEE (reference sequence). CDR3 amino acids: CASSSDSRPDEQFF. DNA of the CDR3: TGTGCCAGCAGCTCGGACAGCAGGCCGGATGAGCAGTTCTTC.